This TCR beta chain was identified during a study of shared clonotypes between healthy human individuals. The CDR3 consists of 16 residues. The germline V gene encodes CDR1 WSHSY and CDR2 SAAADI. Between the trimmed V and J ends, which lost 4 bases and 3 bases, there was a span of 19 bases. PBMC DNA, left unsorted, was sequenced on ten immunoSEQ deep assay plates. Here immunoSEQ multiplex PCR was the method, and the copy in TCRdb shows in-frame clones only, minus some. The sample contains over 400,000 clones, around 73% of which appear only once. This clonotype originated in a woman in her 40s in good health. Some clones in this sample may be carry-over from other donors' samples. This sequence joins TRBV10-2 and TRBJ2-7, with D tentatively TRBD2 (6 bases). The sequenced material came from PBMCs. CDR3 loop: CASSVWPGAIGYEQYF. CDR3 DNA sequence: TGCGCCAGCAGTGTTTGGCCGGGAGCGATCGGCTACGAGCAGTACTTC.